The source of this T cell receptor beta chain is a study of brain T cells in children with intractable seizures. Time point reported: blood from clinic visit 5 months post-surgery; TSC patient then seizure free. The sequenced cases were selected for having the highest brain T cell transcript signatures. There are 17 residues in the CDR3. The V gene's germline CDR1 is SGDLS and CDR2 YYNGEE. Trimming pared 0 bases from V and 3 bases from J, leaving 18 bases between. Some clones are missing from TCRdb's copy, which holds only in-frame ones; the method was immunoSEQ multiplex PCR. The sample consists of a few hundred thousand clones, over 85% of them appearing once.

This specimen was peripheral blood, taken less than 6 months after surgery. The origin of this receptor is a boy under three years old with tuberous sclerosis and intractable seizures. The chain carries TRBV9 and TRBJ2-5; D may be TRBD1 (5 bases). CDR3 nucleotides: TGTGCCAGCAGCGTAGGTTTGGGGCCGCCACAGAAAGAGACCCAGTACTTC. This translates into CASSVGLGPPQKETQYF.